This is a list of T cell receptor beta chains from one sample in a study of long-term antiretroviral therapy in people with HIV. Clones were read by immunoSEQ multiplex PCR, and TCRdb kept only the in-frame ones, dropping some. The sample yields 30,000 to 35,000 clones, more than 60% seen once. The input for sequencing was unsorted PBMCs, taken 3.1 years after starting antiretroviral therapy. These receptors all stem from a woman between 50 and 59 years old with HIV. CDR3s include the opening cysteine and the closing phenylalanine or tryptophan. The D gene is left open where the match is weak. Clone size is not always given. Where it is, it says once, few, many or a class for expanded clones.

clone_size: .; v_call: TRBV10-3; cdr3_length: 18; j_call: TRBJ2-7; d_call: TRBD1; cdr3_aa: CAIRDPGQGLIDLGEQYF; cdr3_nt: TGTGCCATCAGAGATCCGGGACAGGGGTTGATAGATCTGGGCGAGCAGTACTTC
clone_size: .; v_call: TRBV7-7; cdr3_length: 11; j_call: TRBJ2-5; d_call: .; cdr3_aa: CASSFGETQYF; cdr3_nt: TGTGCCAGCAGCTTTGGGGAGACCCAGTACTTC
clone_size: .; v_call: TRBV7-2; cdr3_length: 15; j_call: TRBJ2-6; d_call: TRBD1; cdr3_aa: CASSRTGGGPNVLTF; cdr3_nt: TGTGCCAGCAGCCGGACAGGGGGCGGCCCCAACGTCCTGACTTTC
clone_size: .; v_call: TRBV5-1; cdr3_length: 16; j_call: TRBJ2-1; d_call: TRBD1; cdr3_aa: CASSFHRDRGYNEQFF; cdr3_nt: TGCGCCAGCAGCTTTCACCGGGACAGGGGCTACAATGAGCAGTTCTTC
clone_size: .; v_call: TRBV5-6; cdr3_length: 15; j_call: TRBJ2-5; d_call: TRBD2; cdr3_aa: CASSLGLAGVETQYF; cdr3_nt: TGTGCCAGCAGCTTGGGACTAGCGGGGGTGGAGACCCAGTACTTC
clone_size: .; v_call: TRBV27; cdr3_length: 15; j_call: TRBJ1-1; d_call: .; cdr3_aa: CASSLYGGPDTEAFF; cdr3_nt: TGTGCCAGCAGTTTATACGGGGGACCCGACACTGAAGCTTTCTTT
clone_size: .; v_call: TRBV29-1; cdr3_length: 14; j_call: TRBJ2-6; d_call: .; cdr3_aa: CSVGIGTGANVLTF; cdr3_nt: TGCAGCGTTGGAATTGGGACTGGGGCCAACGTCCTGACTTTC
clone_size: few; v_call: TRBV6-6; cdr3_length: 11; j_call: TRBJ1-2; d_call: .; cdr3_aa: CASSRRDGYTF; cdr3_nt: TGTGCCAGCAGTCGTAGGGATGGCTACACCTTC
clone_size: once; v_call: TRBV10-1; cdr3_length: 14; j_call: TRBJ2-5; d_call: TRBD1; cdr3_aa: CASSEETGMETQYF; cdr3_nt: TGCGCCAGCAGTGAGGAGACAGGGATGGAGACCCAGTACTTC
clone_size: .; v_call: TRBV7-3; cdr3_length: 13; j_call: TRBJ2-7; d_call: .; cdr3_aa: CASSIQGGNEQYF; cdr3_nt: TGTGCCAGCAGCATACAGGGTGGAAACGAGCAGTACTTC
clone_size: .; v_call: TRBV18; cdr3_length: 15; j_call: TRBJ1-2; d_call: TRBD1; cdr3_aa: CASSQGTGGNYGYTF; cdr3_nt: TGTGCCAGCTCACAAGGGACAGGGGGAAACTATGGCTACACCTTC
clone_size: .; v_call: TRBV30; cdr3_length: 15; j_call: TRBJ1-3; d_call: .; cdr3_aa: CAWSRLGPSGNTIYF; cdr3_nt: TGTGCCTGGAGTCGGTTAGGTCCCTCTGGAAACACCATATATTTT
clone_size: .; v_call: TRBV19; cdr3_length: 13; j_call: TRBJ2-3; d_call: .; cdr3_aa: CASSTHSTDTQYF; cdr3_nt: TGTGCCAGTAGTACCCACAGCACAGATACGCAGTATTTT
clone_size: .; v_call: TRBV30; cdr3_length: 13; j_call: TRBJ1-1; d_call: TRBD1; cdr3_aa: CAWSGDRGEGAFF; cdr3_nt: TGTGCCTGGAGCGGAGACAGGGGGGAGGGAGCTTTCTTT
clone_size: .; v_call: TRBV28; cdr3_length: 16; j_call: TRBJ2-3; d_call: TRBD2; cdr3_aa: CASSLGSLAGTDTQYF; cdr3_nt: TGTGCCAGCAGTTTAGGTTCGCTAGCGGGGACAGATACGCAGTATTTT
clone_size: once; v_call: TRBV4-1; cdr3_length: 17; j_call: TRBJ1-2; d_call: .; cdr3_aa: CASSQDRRTHSNYGYTF; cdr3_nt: TGCGCCAGCAGCCAAGATAGGAGAACCCATTCTAACTATGGCTACACCTTC
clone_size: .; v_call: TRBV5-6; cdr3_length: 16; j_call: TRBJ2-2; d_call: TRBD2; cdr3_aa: CASSQGLAVGSGELFF; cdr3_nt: TGTGCCAGCAGCCAGGGACTAGCGGTCGGTTCCGGGGAGCTGTTTTTT
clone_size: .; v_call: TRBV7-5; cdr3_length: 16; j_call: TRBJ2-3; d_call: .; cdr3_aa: CARSLASGGGTDTQYF; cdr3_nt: TGTGCCAGAAGCTTAGCTTCAGGGGGTGGCACAGATACGCAGTATTTT
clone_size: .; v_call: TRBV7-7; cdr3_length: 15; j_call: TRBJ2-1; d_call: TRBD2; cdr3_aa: CASSPLAGGVNEQFF; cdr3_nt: TGTGCCAGCAGCCCATTAGCGGGGGGAGTCAATGAGCAGTTCTTC
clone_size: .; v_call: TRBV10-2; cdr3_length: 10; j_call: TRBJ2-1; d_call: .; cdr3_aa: CASSSYEQFF; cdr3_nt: TGCGCCAGCAGTTCTTATGAGCAGTTCTTC
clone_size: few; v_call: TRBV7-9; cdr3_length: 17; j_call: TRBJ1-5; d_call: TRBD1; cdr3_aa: CASSALQGGYSNQPQHF; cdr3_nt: TGTGCCAGCAGCGCACTACAGGGGGGCTATAGCAATCAGCCCCAGCATTTT
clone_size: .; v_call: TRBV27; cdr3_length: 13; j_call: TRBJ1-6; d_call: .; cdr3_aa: CASSLEPNSPLHF; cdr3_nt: TGTGCCAGCAGTTTAGAGCCTAATTCACCCCTCCACTTT
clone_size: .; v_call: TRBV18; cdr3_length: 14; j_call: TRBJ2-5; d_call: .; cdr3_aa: CASSPRSREEAQYF; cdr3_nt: TGTGCCAGCTCACCACGGTCGCGGGAAGAGGCCCAGTACTTC
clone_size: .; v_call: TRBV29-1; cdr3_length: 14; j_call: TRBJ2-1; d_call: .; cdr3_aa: CSVARDTNYNEQFF; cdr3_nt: TGCAGCGTTGCGCGGGATACAAACTACAATGAGCAGTTCTTC
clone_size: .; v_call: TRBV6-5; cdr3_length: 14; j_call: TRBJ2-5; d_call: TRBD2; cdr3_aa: CASSLAGLKETQYF; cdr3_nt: TGTGCCAGCAGCTTAGCGGGCCTCAAAGAGACCCAGTACTTC
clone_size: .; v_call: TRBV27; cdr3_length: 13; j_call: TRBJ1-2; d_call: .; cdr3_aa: CASSPQGTYGYTF; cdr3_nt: TGTGCCAGCAGTCCACAGGGAACCTATGGCTACACCTTC
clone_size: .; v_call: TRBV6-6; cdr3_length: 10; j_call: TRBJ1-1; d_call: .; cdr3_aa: CASSYGYAFF; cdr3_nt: TGTGCCAGCAGTTATGGATATGCTTTCTTT
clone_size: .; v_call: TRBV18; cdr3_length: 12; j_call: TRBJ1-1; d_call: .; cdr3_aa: CASSPLNTEAFF; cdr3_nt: TGTGCCAGCTCACCACTGAACACTGAAGCTTTCTTT
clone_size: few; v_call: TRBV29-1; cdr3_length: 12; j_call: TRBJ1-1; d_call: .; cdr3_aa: CSGTTLNTEAFF; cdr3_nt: TGCAGCGGAACTACTCTGAACACTGAAGCTTTCTTT
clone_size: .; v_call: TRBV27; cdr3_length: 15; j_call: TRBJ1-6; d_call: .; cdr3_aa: CASSPRDIGDSPLHF; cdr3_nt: TGTGCCAGCAGTCCCCGGGACATAGGGGATTCACCCCTCCACTTT
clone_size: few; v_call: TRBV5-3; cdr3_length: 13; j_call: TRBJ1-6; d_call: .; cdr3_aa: CARGPTHNSPLHF; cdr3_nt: TGTGCCAGAGGACCAACCCATAATTCACCCCTCCACTTT
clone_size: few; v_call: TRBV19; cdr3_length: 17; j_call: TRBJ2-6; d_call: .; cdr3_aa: CASSIGVGQTGANVLTF; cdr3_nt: TGTGCCAGTAGTATAGGGGTCGGACAGACTGGGGCCAACGTCCTGACTTTC
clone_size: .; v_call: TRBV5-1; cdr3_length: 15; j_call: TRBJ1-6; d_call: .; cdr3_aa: CASSSYEEGDSPLHF; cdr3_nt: TGCGCCAGCAGCAGTTACGAGGAAGGCGATTCACCCCTCCACTTT
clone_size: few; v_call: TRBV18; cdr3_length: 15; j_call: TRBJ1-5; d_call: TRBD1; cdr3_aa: CASSPDRGGNQPQHF; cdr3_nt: TGTGCCAGCTCCCCGGACAGGGGCGGCAATCAGCCCCAGCATTTT
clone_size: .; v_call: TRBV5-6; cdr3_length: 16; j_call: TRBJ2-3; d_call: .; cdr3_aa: CASSLTTGTLTDTQYF; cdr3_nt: TGTGCCAGCAGCTTGACAACGGGGACCCTGACAGATACGCAGTATTTT
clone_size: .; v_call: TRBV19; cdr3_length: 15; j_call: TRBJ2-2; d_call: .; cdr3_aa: CASSSLTANTGELFF; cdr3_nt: TGTGCCAGTAGTAGCCTGACAGCGAACACCGGGGAGCTGTTTTTT